A selection of T cell receptor beta chains follows, all from one sample in a study of identical twins. TCRdb reprocessed the 5' RACE reads via MiXCR and lists one record per CDR3 protein. The table includes roughly 1.6 million distinct CDR3 sequences, under 35% detected once. The specimen was cord blood. These TCRs come from a newborn girl in good health. Both conserved end residues are part of each CDR3. A D gene is named only where the DNA matches it firmly. The listing skips clone size in some rows; elsewhere it reads once, few, many or a size class.

v_call	j_call	clone_size	d_call	cdr3_nt	cdr3_aa
TRBV11-1	TRBJ2-3	few	TRBD2	TGTGCCAGCAGCCGACTAGCGGGAGTCCACTACACAGATACGCAGTATTTT	CASSRLAGVHYTDTQYF
TRBV9	TRBJ1-2	-	-	TGTGCCAGCACTCCTCCCGGAGGGAGGGGCTACACCTTC	CASTPPGGRGYTF
TRBV12-3/TRBV12-4	TRBJ2-7	-	-	TGTGCCAGCAGTGACCGGCTAGCCCCCTACGAGCAGTACTTC	CASSDRLAPYEQYF
TRBV15	TRBJ2-3	-	-	TGTGCCACCGGCAGAGAAAGCTTGAGGTTCCTGGATACGCAGTATTTT	CATGRESLRFLDTQYF
TRBV5-4	TRBJ1-6	-	-	TGTGCCAGCAGCTTCCGGGCGAGCTCCTATAATTCACCCCCCCACTTT	CASSFRASSYNSPPHF
TRBV7-9	TRBJ1-1	few	-	TGTGCCAGCAGCCGGGTAATTATGAACACTGAAGCTTTCTTT	CASSRVIMNTEAFF
TRBV24-1	TRBJ2-7	few	-	TGTGCCACCGAGTCGTCAGGGACTGGCGAGCAGTACTTC	CATESSGTGEQYF
TRBV5-1	TRBJ2-7	many	-	TGTGCCAGCAGTTTGGGCAGCTCCTACGAGCAGTACTTC	CASSLGSSYEQYF
TRBV10-3	TRBJ1-5	few	-	TGTGCCATCAAACAGGGAGAGGGTCAGCCCCAGCATTTT	CAIKQGEGQPQHF
TRBV7-9	TRBJ1-2	many	TRBD1	TGTGCCAGCAGCCCCCCGACAGGGGGCTATGGCTACACCTTC	CASSPPTGGYGYTF
TRBV4-2	TRBJ1-2	many	-	TGTGCCAGCAGCCAAGACGACGCCTCAGATGGCTACACCTTC	CASSQDDASDGYTF
TRBV5-1	TRBJ1-1	-	-	TGCGCCAGCAGCTTGATCCAGGGGATGGACACTGAAGCTTTCTTT	CASSLIQGMDTEAFF
TRBV20-1	TRBJ2-7	few	TRBD1	TGCAGTGCTCGGACAGGGAGAAACTACGAGCAGTACTTC	CSARTGRNYEQYF
TRBV29-1	TRBJ2-4	many	TRBD1	TGCAGCACTAACAGGGGCCCCATTCAGTACTTC	CSTNRGPIQYF
TRBV25-1	TRBJ2-1	-	-	TGTGCCAGCAGTGAAACCACGCGGGGATATGAGCAGTTCTTC	CASSETTRGYEQFF
TRBV20-1	TRBJ2-1	-	-	TGCAGTGCTAGTAGGGAGGAGCAGTTCTTC	CSASREEQFF
TRBV18	TRBJ2-1	-	-	TGTGCCAGCTCAGATTATCTAGCGAATGGGCAGTTCTTC	CASSDYLANGQFF
TRBV4-1	TRBJ2-4	once	TRBD2	TGCGCCAGCAGCCCACCTACTAGCGAGCAAAACATTCAGTACTTC	CASSPPTSEQNIQYF
TRBV15	TRBJ1-4	once	-	TGTGCCACCAGCACAGCAACTAATGTAAAACTGTTTTTT	CATSTATNVKLFF
TRBV2	TRBJ1-2	-	-	TGTGCCAGCAGTGACGGAGGACGGTACTTTCACTATGGCTACACCTTC	CASSDGGRYFHYGYTF
TRBV5-1	TRBJ2-7	-	TRBD2	TGCGCCAGCAGCTTGGGGAGCGGGAAGACCCACTACGAGCAGTACTTC	CASSLGSGKTHYEQYF
TRBV25-1	TRBJ1-2	-	-	TGTGCCAGCAGTAGAACTCGCAACTATGGCTACACCTTC	CASSRTRNYGYTF
TRBV20-1	TRBJ1-5	-	TRBD1	TGCAGTGCTAGGATCGGGACAGGCTACAATCAGCCCCAGCATTTT	CSARIGTGYNQPQHF
TRBV20-1	TRBJ1-2	few	-	TGCAGTGCTAGAGACTGGGGCGGCTCCTATGGCTACACCTTC	CSARDWGGSYGYTF
TRBV2	TRBJ1-2	-	-	TGTGCCAGCAGGGACTCCGGGACACTCTATGGCTACACCTTC	CASRDSGTLYGYTF
TRBV28	TRBJ2-3	-	-	TGTGCCGGCAGTTTAGAGCAGGAGATCTCGGATACGCAGTATTTT	CAGSLEQEISDTQYF
TRBV2	TRBJ2-3	-	TRBD2	TGTGCCAGCAGTGTCGGGTCTAGCGGGGGGGACGCAGATACGCAGTATTTT	CASSVGSSGGDADTQYF
TRBV20-1	TRBJ2-7	-	-	TGCAGTGCTATTCAGGATCGGGGAGTTTCCTACGAGCAGTACTTC	CSAIQDRGVSYEQYF
TRBV25-1	TRBJ2-7	-	-	TGTGCCAGCAGTGAATACGGTGGGGGGCGCTCCTACGAGCAGTACTTC	CASSEYGGGRSYEQYF
TRBV29-1	TRBJ2-2	-	-	TGCAGCGTTGAAGTCAGGGGAACCGGGGAGCTGTTTTTT	CSVEVRGTGELFF
TRBV7-9	TRBJ1-2	few	TRBD1	TGTGCCAGCAGCTTTTCGACAGGGCCCTATGGCTACACCTTC	CASSFSTGPYGYTF